These 6 T cell receptor beta chains were sequenced from one sample in a study of blood T cell repertoires in COVID-19. Sequencing was performed with immunoSEQ multiplex PCR; in TCRdb, only in-frame clones are kept and a portion is missing. The sample has 150,000 to 200,000 clones, 80% to 85% seen once. Input material: peripheral blood. The receptors originated from a woman of 80 years or more with COVID-19, enrolled during active disease.

The chain links TRBV6-5 to TRBJ2-5; TRBD2 agrees at 12 bases. CDR1 and CDR2 (germline): MNHEY, SVGAGI. V lost 6 bases and J lost 5; bases outside the gene matches: 7. The CDR3 covers 15 residues. The CDR3 bases are TGTGCCAGCAGCAGTTTACTAGCGGGAGGTGAGACCCAGTACTTC. Amino acid sequence: CASSSLLAGGETQYF.

The CDR3 sequence: CASSESRQGREKLFF. CDR3 nucleotides: TGCGCCAGCAGTGAGTCCCGACAGGGACGGGAAAAACTGTTTTTT. V usage is TRBV10-2 and J usage is TRBJ1-4; 7 bases are shared with TRBD1. Looked up from germline, CDR1 is WSHSY and CDR2 is SAAADI. There are 15 residues in the CDR3. V was pared by 0 bases and J by 8 bases, with 6 bases of the junction left unmatched.

The V gene is TRBV7-9, the J gene TRBJ2-7; 7 nucleotides align to TRBD2. The CDR3 extends over 13 amino acids. J gave up 4 bases and V 3 bases, and 3 bases lay outside the gene matches. Germline assignment: CDR1 SEHNR and CDR2 FQNEAQ (reference sequence). The DNA of the CDR3 is TGTGCCAGCAGCTTTGGGGGGGTATACGAGCAGTACTTC. This codes for CASSFGGVYEQYF.

A single count supports this clone. The V gene is TRBV10-3, the J gene TRBJ1-2; D not certain. From germline, CDR1 is ENHRY and CDR2 SYGVKD. Trimming left V 0 bases short and J 0 bases short, with 11 bases between. The CDR3 spans 16 residues. The CDR3 nucleotides are TGTGCCATCAGTGAGTCGTGGCCCCTAGCTAACTATGGCTACACCTTC. Residues: CAISESWPLANYGYTF.

The J gene is TRBJ1-2, the V gene TRBV7-2; maybe TRBD1 (5 bases). Germline CDR1 SGHTA, CDR2 FQGNSA. Between the trimmed V and J ends, which lost 5 bases and 3 bases, there was a span of 10 bases. There are 13 residues in the CDR3. Written as DNA, the CDR3 is TGTGCCAGCAGCGAAGGACATTACTATGGCTACACCTTC. Protein product: CASSEGHYYGYTF.

The chain is built from TRBV14 and TRBJ2-7; a possible D gene is TRBD1 (5 bases). Trimming cost V 2 bases and J 2 bases, with 10 bases left between them. Germline CDR1 is SGHDN and CDR2 is FVKESK. This CDR3 is built from 14 residues. CDR3 residues: CASSQRGITYEQYF. The CDR3 coding sequence is TGTGCCAGCAGCCAAAGGGGCATAACCTACGAGCAGTACTTC.